Presented here are 23 T cell receptor beta chains from one specimen sequenced in a study of identical twins. Via MiXCR, TCRdb re-called the 5' RACE reads, giving one row per CDR3 protein. The data hold under 250,000 distinct CDR3 sequences, with 7.5% observed a single time. This sample also belongs to another study, concerning yellow fever vaccine responses in identical twins.

Sequencing was done on a sample of CD8+ T cells sorted from blood. The receptors derive from a woman between 18 and 29 years old in good health.

This clonotype was counted only a few times. This chain uses TRBV10-3 with TRBJ2-3; TRBD2 matches at 9 bases. Trimming at V came to 6 bases and at J to 5 bases, leaving 12 bases not matched to a gene. CDR1 and CDR2 (germline): ENHRY, SYGVKD. CDR3 length equals 16 residues. The CDR3 sequence: CAISGLGGGAGDTQYF. As DNA, the CDR3 is TGTGCCATCAGCGGCCTGGGCGGGGGGGCCGGAGATACGCAGTATTTT.

This clonotype was counted only a few times. The chain recombines TRBV15 with TRBJ2-7; D possibly corresponds to TRBD1 (6 bases). Looked up from germline, CDR1 is LNHNV and CDR2 is YYDKDF (reference sequence). This CDR3 contains 16 residues. V gave up 0 bases and J gave up 0 bases, with 12 bases separating them. The CDR3 loop is CATSRDPGVASYEQYF. The CDR3 coding sequence is TGTGCCACCAGCAGAGATCCAGGGGTGGCCTCCTACGAGCAGTACTTC.

This clonotype was seen ten or more times. The chain carries TRBV7-9 and TRBJ2-1; D possibly corresponds to TRBD1 (5 bases). Per germline, CDR1 SEHNR and CDR2 FQNEAQ (reference sequence). This CDR3 contains 11 residues. V dropped 6 bases and J dropped 9 bases, with 9 bases sitting between them. CDR3 region: CASRTEAEQFF. CDR3 sequence (DNA): TGTGCCAGCAGGACAGAGGCTGAGCAGTTCTTC.

This clonotype was recorded at least ten times. This rearrangement joins TRBV7-9 to TRBJ1-2, with TRBD1 identical over 8 bases. This CDR3 is 15 amino acids long. V lost 8 bases to trimming and J lost 6 bases; unmatched junction nucleotides: 14. Germline lookup yields CDR1 SEHNR and CDR2 FQNEAQ (reference sequence). This CDR3 is CASPGVVTGVDGYTF. The DNA for the CDR3 is TGTGCCAGCCCTGGAGTCGTGACAGGGGTGGATGGCTACACCTTC.

This chain joins TRBV24-1 and TRBJ2-1; weak D call: TRBD1 (5 bases). V shed 0 bases and J shed 8 bases, with 13 bases lying between them. Germline CDR1 reads KGHDR; CDR2 reads SFDVKD. This CDR3 contains 15 residues. The CDR3 DNA sequence: TGTGCCACCAGTGATTTGCTGACCCAAGGGGATGAGCAGTTCTTC. This encodes CATSDLLTQGDEQFF.

In this sample, this clonotype turned up many times. The V call is TRBV28, the J call TRBJ2-2, with D maybe TRBD1 (6 bases). The CDR3 consists of 18 residues. V was cut by 3 bases and J by 5 bases, with 22 bases left in between. Germline CDR1 reads MDHEN; CDR2 reads SYDVKM. The CDR3 here is CASSFGPRRGKLTGELFF. CDR3 nucleotides: TGTGCCAGCAGTTTTGGCCCCCGCAGGGGAAAGTTGACCGGGGAGCTGTTTTTT.

In its sample, this clonotype was seen many times. Its ends do not fully match the called genes, so a read error is possible. This chain joins TRBV9 and TRBJ2-7; the match to TRBD2 covers 11 bases. The CDR3 is 14 residues long. Germline CDR1 is SGDLS and CDR2 is YYNGEE. The CDR3 region has the DNA TGCGCCAGCAGTGTAGCGGGAGGGCCTTACGAGCAGTACTTC. Its translation is CASSVAGGPYEQYF.

This clonotype turned up a few times. The genes are TRBV12-3 or TRBV12-4 and TRBJ1-1; D may be TRBD1 (6 bases). Trimming pared 0 bases from V and 5 bases from J, leaving 13 bases between. The CDR3 consists of 15 residues. CDR3 amino acids: CASSLAGTGTTEAFF. The CDR3 DNA sequence: TGTGCCAGCAGTTTAGCGGGCACAGGGACGACTGAAGCTTTCTTT.

This chain joins TRBV4-1 and TRBJ2-7; D may be TRBD1 or TRBD2 (5 bases each). The CDR3 loop spans 15 amino acids. Germline lookup yields CDR1 MGHRA and CDR2 YSYEKL. With 1 base removed from V and 2 bases from J, the gap between germline ends came to 12 bases. The CDR3 region has the DNA TGCGCCAGCAGCCAAGTAGGGACCTCTACCTACGAGCAGTACTTC. Protein: CASSQVGTSTYEQYF.

This clonotype was detected only a few times. The chain carries TRBV27 and TRBJ2-5; 11 bases fit TRBD1. V trimming: 8 bases; J trimming: 2 bases; junction bases outside the gene matches: 1. From germline, CDR1 is MNHEY and CDR2 SMNVEV (reference sequence). The CDR3 runs 13 residues. This chain's CDR3 is CASGQGAQETQYF. The CDR3 coding sequence is TGTGCCAGCGGACAGGGGGCTCAAGAGACCCAGTACTTC.

A few counts support this clonotype. In nucleotides, the CDR3 is TGTGCCAGCAGTGCTCCCACACAGGGCTCCGGGGAGCTGTTTTTT. It codes for CASSAPTQGSGELFF. V usage is TRBV2 and J usage is TRBJ2-2; perhaps TRBD1 as D (6 bases). Trimming stripped 4 bases from V and 6 bases from J, with 15 bases between. This CDR3 comprises 15 residues. The germline CDR1 and CDR2 sequences are SNHLY and FYNNEI. The variable domain in full, with the rest retrieved from reference TRBV2 and TRBJ2-2, is EPEVTQTPSHQVTQMGQEVILRCVPISNHLYFYWYRQILGQKVEFLVSFYNNEISEKSEIFDDQFSVERPDGSNFTLKIRSTKLEDSAMYFCASSAPTQGSGELFFGEGSRLTVL.

There are many counts of this clonotype. CDR3 nucleotide sequence: TGTGCCAGCAGCCCTACGGACTACCAAGAGACCCAGTACTTC. Amino acids: CASSPTDYQETQYF. The chain joins TRBV7-8 to TRBJ2-5; possible D gene TRBD2, 5 bases. CDR1 is SGHVS and CDR2 is FQNEAQ in the germline V gene. The length of the CDR3 is 14 residues. The V end was cut by 5 bases, the J end by 0 bases, with 10 bases between.

This clonotype was recorded only once. The chain recombines TRBV2 with TRBJ1-5; unclear D gene. Between the trimmed V and J ends, which lost 2 bases and 7 bases, there was a span of 15 bases. This CDR3 contains 15 residues. CDR1 SNHLY and CDR2 FYNNEI come from the germline V gene. The chain's CDR3 is CASSELRAQGQPQHF. The CDR3 DNA reads as TGTGCCAGCAGTGAATTAAGGGCCCAAGGCCAGCCCCAGCATTTT.

A few counts support this clonotype. The chain is built from TRBV5-1 and TRBJ2-2, with 9 bases fitting TRBD1. Per the germline V gene, CDR1 is SGHRS and CDR2 is YFSETQ. The CDR3 extends over 19 amino acids. The V gene end was trimmed by 4 bases and the J gene end by 3 bases; junction bases not matched to a gene: 16. This CDR3 reads CASSEGQGDLVGYTGELFF. Here the CDR3 DNA reads TGCGCCAGCAGCGAGGGACAGGGAGACCTGGTTGGATACACCGGGGAGCTGTTTTTT.

This clonotype has a count of ten or more. The V call is TRBV12-3 or TRBV12-4, the J call TRBJ2-3; 12 bases align to TRBD2. The ends lost 6 bases at V and 5 bases at J; junction bases unmatched: 9. The CDR3 is 16 amino acids. CDR3 residues: CASSHRLAGDQDTQYF. CDR3 bases: TGTGCCAGCAGCCACAGACTAGCGGGAGATCAAGATACGCAGTATTTT.

The CDR3 region has the DNA TGTGCCAGCTCACCACTCCACTCCACATCGCAGGAACCGGACAATGAGCAGTTCTTC. Its translation is CASSPLHSTSQEPDNEQFF. This chain links TRBV18 with TRBJ2-1, with D unresolved. Germline V gene lookup returns CDR1 KGHSH and CDR2 LQKENI. V was trimmed by 1 base and J by 5 bases, leaving 24 bases between them. This CDR3 has 19 amino acids.

V gene TRBV13 combines with J gene TRBJ2-1, with TRBD2 matching 13 bases. Germline V CDR1 and CDR2: PRHDT, FYEKMQ (reference sequence). After removal of 4 bases from V and 1 base from J, the junction contained 10 bases not matched to a gene. This CDR3 region has 19 residues. CDR3 in DNA: TGTGCCAGCAGCTCGCTTGGACTAGCGGGAGAAGGATCCTACAATGAGCAGTTCTTC. Translation gives CASSSLGLAGEGSYNEQFF. Combining the CDR3 with reference TRBV13 and TRBJ2-1 gives the whole variable domain AAGVIQSPRHLIKEKRETATLKCYPIPRHDTVYWYQQGPGQDPQFLISFYEKMQSDKGSIPDRFSAQQFSDYHSELNMSSLELGDSALYFCASSSLGLAGEGSYNEQFFGPGTRLTVL.

This clonotype was recorded at least ten times. V gene TRBV4-1 combines with J gene TRBJ1-1, with D perhaps TRBD1 (6 bases). Germline V gene data show CDR1 as MGHRA and CDR2 as YSYEKL. V lost 0 bases and J 3 bases, leaving 11 bases between the germline ends. CDR3 length: 15 amino acids. The CDR3 reads CASSQEIRGDTEAFF. The DNA for the CDR3 is TGCGCCAGCAGCCAAGAAATCAGGGGCGACACTGAAGCTTTCTTT.

This clonotype appeared many times. The J gene is TRBJ2-2, the V gene TRBV12-3 or TRBV12-4, with D possibly being TRBD2 (6 bases). The germline V and J ends were trimmed by 5 bases and 0 bases, with 10 bases remaining between them. The CDR3 spans 15 residues. CDR3 in DNA: TGTGCCAGCAGTCCGACTAGATCGAACACCGGGGAGCTGTTTTTT. Protein sequence: CASSPTRSNTGELFF.

The sample holds a few counts of this clonotype. The V and J genes are TRBV27 and TRBJ2-6; D is uncertain. Germline V lookup: CDR1 MNHEY, CDR2 SMNVEV (reference sequence). With 4 bases removed from V and 0 bases from J, the gap between germline ends came to 7 bases. This CDR3 has 15 residues. CDR3 DNA sequence: TGTGCCAGCAGTTCAGTCCCCTCTGGGGCCAACGTCCTGACTTTC. Translating it yields CASSSVPSGANVLTF.

Many counts were recorded for this clonotype. In nucleotides, the CDR3 is TGCGCCAGCATGGGACTAGCGGGGAGGAGCACAGATACGCAGTATTTT. It codes for CASMGLAGRSTDTQYF. This chain uses TRBV4-1 with TRBJ2-3, with 13 bases lining up with TRBD2. CDR1 is MGHRA and CDR2 is YSYEKL in the germline V gene. The trim removed 7 bases at V and 0 bases at J, leaving 4 bases unmatched. CDR3 length equals 16 residues.

This clonotype was recorded at least ten times. This chain links TRBV29-1 with TRBJ2-1; 7 bases align to TRBD2. CDR3 length: 16 residues. The germline gives CDR1 SQVTM, CDR2 ANQGSEA. Germline trimming cut 3 bases from V and 2 bases from J; bases unmatched to any gene: 10. CDR3 amino acids: CSVDDLSGRTYNEQFF. The CDR3 DNA sequence: TGCAGCGTTGATGATCTTAGCGGGCGAACCTACAATGAGCAGTTCTTC.

This clonotype has ten or more counts. The chain is built from TRBV5-1 and TRBJ2-3; the D is unclear. CDR1 and CDR2 from the germline V gene are SGHRS and YFSETQ. V was shortened by 1 base and J by 0 bases, with 12 bases between the two germline ends. The CDR3 loop spans 16 amino acids. The CDR3 DNA is TGCGCCAGCAGCTTGCGCGCCCTTGCTAGCACAGATACGCAGTATTTT. This codes for CASSLRALASTDTQYF.